This entry describes one T cell receptor beta chain. Its antigen remains unidentified. This sample was taken from a study of shared clonotypes between healthy human individuals. About the study: Every donor yielded three CD4 naive, three CD4 memory, two CD8 naive and one CD8 memory plate. Whole-study results and caveats: Among donors, the sharing of clonotypes was expected to be influenced by sequencing depth. Naive subsets generally had larger estimated richness than memory subsets.

Several immunoSEQ 96-well plates shared each subset's DNA, each plate a replicate. Here immunoSEQ multiplex PCR was the method, and the copy in TCRdb shows in-frame clones only, minus some. Of some 580,000 clones listed, around 97% are singletons. Germline V gives CDR1 KGHSH, CDR2 LQKENI. This CDR3 region has 20 residues. V lost 1 base, J lost 0 bases, and 23 bases lay in between. Source material: naive CD4+ T cells sorted from blood. Subset: CD45RA+ positively selected. The TCR was taken from a woman aged 25 to 39 in good health. V gene TRBV18 combines with J gene TRBJ2-3, with a possible D match to TRBD1 (7 bases). The CDR3: CASSPRQGATGGASTDTQYF. CDR3 bases: TGTGCCAGCTCACCACGACAGGGAGCGACTGGCGGGGCTAGCACAGATACGCAGTATTTT.